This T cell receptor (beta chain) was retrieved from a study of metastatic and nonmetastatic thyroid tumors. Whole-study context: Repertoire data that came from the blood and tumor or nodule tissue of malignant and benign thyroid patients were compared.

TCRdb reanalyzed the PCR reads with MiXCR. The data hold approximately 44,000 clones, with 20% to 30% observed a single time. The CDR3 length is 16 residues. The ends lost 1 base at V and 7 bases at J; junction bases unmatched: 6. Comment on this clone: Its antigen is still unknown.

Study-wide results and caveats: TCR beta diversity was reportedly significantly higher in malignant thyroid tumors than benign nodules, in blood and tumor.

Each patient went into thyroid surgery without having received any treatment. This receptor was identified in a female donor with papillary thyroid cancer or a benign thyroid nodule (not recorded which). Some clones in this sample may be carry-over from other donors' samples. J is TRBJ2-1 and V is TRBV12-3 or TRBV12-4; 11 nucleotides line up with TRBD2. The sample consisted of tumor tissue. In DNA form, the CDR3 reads TGTGCCAGCAGTTTAGGCGGACTAGCGGGCCTTAATGAGCAGTTCTTC. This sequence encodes CASSLGGLAGLNEQFF.